A single sample is the source of the 28 T cell receptor beta chains below, sequenced in a study of blood T cell repertoires in COVID-19. Data came from immunoSEQ multiplex PCR; TCRdb stores just in-frame clones and leaves some out. The repertoire includes some 270,000 clones, approximately 85% of them detected once, and more than 4% sits in the top ten. The specimen was PBMCs or T cells enriched from blood (not recorded which). All receptors come from a woman in her 30s who had recovered from COVID-19.

This clone was counted between two and nine times. The CDR3 DNA reads as TGTGCCAGTAAGGCCAGGGGTTATGGCTACACCTTC. Its translation is CASKARGYGYTF. This chain connects TRBV19 to TRBJ1-2; a possible D gene is TRBD1 (6 bases). The germline CDR1 and CDR2 sequences are LNHDA and SQIVND (reference sequence). CDR3 length: 12 residues. Trimming removed 7 bases at V and 5 bases at J, with 11 bases between.

The DNA for the CDR3 is TGTGCCAGCAGTTTTGCGGGGGCATCTAGCTCCTATAATTCACCCCTCCACTTT. Amino acids: CASSFAGASSSYNSPLHF. The chain carries TRBV28 and TRBJ1-6; D may be TRBD1 (6 bases). With 3 bases removed from V and 0 bases from J, the gap between germline ends came to 15 bases. Germline V gene sequence: CDR1 MDHEN, CDR2 SYDVKM. The CDR3 runs 18 residues.

The chain links TRBV2 to TRBJ1-1; D is ambiguous. Trimming removed 2 bases at V and 5 bases at J, with 9 bases between. Per germline, CDR1 SNHLY and CDR2 FYNNEI. The CDR3 runs to 13 residues. CDR3 in DNA: TGTGCCAGCAGTGAAAGTTGGAGGACTGAAGCTTTCTTT. Protein: CASSESWRTEAFF.

This clone appeared a single time. The V and J genes are TRBV18 and TRBJ2-1; TRBD2 agrees at 15 bases. Looked up from germline, CDR1 is KGHSH and CDR2 is LQKENI. Trimming took 4 bases from V and 6 from J; bases not matched to a gene: 4. This CDR3 is built from 16 residues. CDR3 amino acids: CASSLGLAGGSNEQFF. CDR3 nucleotide sequence: TGTGCCAGCTCACTCGGACTAGCGGGAGGGAGCAATGAGCAGTTCTTC.

The rearrangement joins TRBV28 to TRBJ1-6, with D perhaps TRBD1 (5 bases). The germline V gene encodes CDR1 MDHEN and CDR2 SYDVKM. The CDR3 sequence is 14 residues long. Trimming removed 5 bases from V and 7 bases from J, with 12 bases in between. CDR3 DNA: TGTGCCAGCAGTGCAACAGGTGCCAATTCACCCCTCCACTTT. Translating it yields CASSATGANSPLHF.

This chain joins TRBV28 and TRBJ2-1; perhaps TRBD2 as D (5 bases). CDR3 length: 14 residues. Germline loops: CDR1 MDHEN, CDR2 SYDVKM. V was pared by 6 bases and J by 9 bases, with 18 bases between. The DNA for the CDR3 is TGTGCCAGCAGCCTTACCCGGTCTGAGGGTGAGCAGTTCTTC. Its protein product is CASSLTRSEGEQFF. Together with reference TRBV28 and TRBJ2-1, the CDR3 gives the full variable domain: DVKVTQSSRYLVKRTGEKVFLECVQDMDHENMFWYRQDPGLGLRLIYFSYDVKMKEKGDIPEGYSVSREKKERFSLILESASTNQTSMYLCASSLTRSEGEQFFGPGTRLTVL.

This chain joins TRBV14 and TRBJ1-3, with D perhaps TRBD1 (6 bases). The CDR3 is 16 amino acids. Per the germline V gene, CDR1 is SGHDN and CDR2 is FVKESK. V was clipped by 0 bases and J by 2 bases, with 11 bases between them. The CDR3 sequence is CASSQERQVTGNTIYF. The CDR3 DNA reads as TGTGCCAGCAGCCAAGAGAGACAGGTCACTGGAAACACCATATATTTT.

V usage is TRBV5-5 and J usage is TRBJ2-1, with a possible D match to TRBD2 (5 bases). Germline values: CDR1 SGHKS, CDR2 YYEKEE (reference sequence). Trimming stripped 0 bases from V and 5 bases from J, with 12 bases between. This CDR3 spans 15 amino acids. The DNA of the CDR3 is TGTGCCAGCAGCTTGGGGTGGAGGCCGAACAATGAGCAGTTCTTC. Translation: CASSLGWRPNNEQFF.

CDR3 sequence (DNA): TGCAGCGTTGTAGGACAGACTAATGAAAAACTGTTTTTT. Its translation: CSVVGQTNEKLFF. The V call is TRBV29-1, the J call TRBJ1-4; D may be TRBD1 (6 bases). There are 13 residues in the CDR3. From germline, CDR1 is SQVTM and CDR2 ANQGSEA. The V end was cut by 4 bases, the J end by 2 bases, with 8 bases between.

V usage is TRBV4-2 and J usage is TRBJ2-1; a possible D gene is TRBD2 (5 bases). Germline values: CDR1 LGHNA, CDR2 YNFKEQ. V was shortened by 0 bases and J by 0 bases, with 12 bases between the two germline ends. CDR3 size: 17 residues. The CDR3 loop is CASSQDGAESSYNEQFF. The CDR3 coding sequence is TGTGCCAGCAGCCAAGACGGAGCGGAGAGCTCCTACAATGAGCAGTTCTTC.

The V and J genes are TRBV28 and TRBJ2-3, with 7 bases aligning to TRBD2. V was pared by 8 bases and J by 5 bases, with 16 bases of the junction left unmatched. CDR1 and CDR2 from the germline V gene are MDHEN and SYDVKM. The CDR3 extends over 16 amino acids. The CDR3 DNA sequence: TGTGCCAGCGCAACCATCCGGGGGAGGGACCGAGATACGCAGTATTTT. It encodes CASATIRGRDRDTQYF.

The rearrangement joins TRBV3-1 (or the pseudogene TRBV3-2) to TRBJ1-2; D is perhaps TRBD1 (5 bases). Trimming removed 0 bases at V and 8 bases at J, with 13 bases between. The CDR3 runs 14 residues. The germline gives CDR1 LGHDT, CDR2 YNNKEL (reference sequence). As DNA, the CDR3 is TGTGCCAGCAGCCAAGATCGCAGGGTTTGGGGCTACACCTTC. Residues: CASSQDRRVWGYTF.

The chain uses TRBV7-6 and TRBJ2-7; D is uncertain. There are 15 residues in the CDR3. CDR1 and CDR2 from the germline V gene are SGHVS and FNYEAQ. The V end lost 3 bases, the J end lost 3 bases, and 15 bases lay between the germline ends. CDR3 sequence reads: CASSLESARRYEQYF. CDR3 bases: TGTGCCAGCAGCTTGGAGTCAGCGAGGCGCTACGAGCAGTACTTC.

The J gene is TRBJ1-1, the V gene TRBV24-1, with D possibly TRBD1 on 5 matching bases. Germline V gives CDR1 KGHDR, CDR2 SFDVKD. The V end was cut by 5 bases, the J end by 7 bases, with 10 bases between. The length of the CDR3 is 12 residues. The CDR3 sequence: CATSGFGGEAFF. The DNA of the CDR3 is TGTGCCACCAGTGGTTTCGGGGGTGAAGCTTTCTTT.

This clone has a single count. The CDR3 nucleotides read TGTGCCAGCAGCTTTCAACATGCGAACACTGAAGCTTTCTTT. Its translation is CASSFQHANTEAFF. The rearrangement joins TRBV7-2 to TRBJ1-1; no firm D call. The germline V gene encodes CDR1 SGHTA and CDR2 FQGNSA. V gave up 3 bases and J gave up 1 base, with 9 bases separating them. CDR3 length: 14 amino acids.

The chain employs TRBV7-3 and TRBJ2-2, with D possibly TRBD2 on 5 matching bases. The CDR3 covers 16 residues. V was clipped by 5 bases and J by 1 base, with 14 bases between them. Germline V gives CDR1 SGHTA, CDR2 FQGTGA. CDR3 amino acids: CASSQRAGGNTGELFF. CDR3 nucleotide sequence: TGTGCCAGCAGCCAGCGAGCCGGAGGGAACACCGGGGAGCTGTTTTTT.

The rearrangement links TRBV13 to TRBJ2-2; D remains ambiguous. In germline, CDR1 is PRHDT, CDR2 FYEKMQ (reference sequence). Trimming pared 1 base from V and 4 bases from J, leaving 10 bases between. The CDR3 sequence is 15 residues long. CDR3 sequence: CASSLDYPGTGELFF. The CDR3 nucleotides are TGTGCCAGCAGCTTAGACTACCCGGGCACCGGGGAGCTGTTTTTT.

V and J are TRBV21-1 and TRBJ2-1; TRBD2 is the table's D call and was not checked against the DNA. TRBV21-1 is labeled a pseudogene. This CDR3 is 15 amino acids long. The CDR3 DNA reads TGTGCCAGCGGACCTTCGGGGGAGGGATTCAATGAGCAGTTCTTC. Translating gives CASGPSGEGFNEQFF.

The V and J genes are TRBV7-3 and TRBJ2-1, with TRBD2 identical over 12 bases. Germline-derived CDR1 and CDR2 are SGHTA and FQGTGA. The length of the CDR3 is 15 residues. After removal of 5 bases from V and 6 bases from J, the junction contained 5 bases not matched to a gene. CDR3 region: CASSTGLAGFNEQFF. CDR3 nucleotides: TGTGCCAGCAGCACCGGACTAGCGGGATTCAATGAGCAGTTCTTC.

This rearrangement joins TRBV9 to TRBJ2-2, with 10 bases lining up with TRBD1. The CDR3 is made up of 21 amino acids. Germline CDR1 and CDR2: SGDLS and YYNGEE. After removal of 0 bases from V and 0 bases from J, the junction contained 14 bases not matched to a gene. The CDR3 loop is CASSVGVVTGGLFANTGELFF. Here the CDR3 DNA reads TGTGCCAGCAGCGTAGGGGTGGTGACAGGGGGCCTGTTCGCGAACACCGGGGAGCTGTTTTTT. Variable domain in full (rest from reference TRBV9 and TRBJ2-2): DSGVTQTPKHLITATGQRVTLRCSPRSGDLSVYWYQQSLDQGLQFLIQYYNGEERAKGNILERFSAQQFPDLHSELNLSSLELGDSALYFCASSVGVVTGGLFANTGELFFGEGSRLTVL.

V usage is TRBV21-1 and J usage is TRBJ1-1; the table calls TRBD1, which could not be checked here. TRBV21-1 is classified as a pseudogene. CDR3 length equals 13 residues. The CDR3 reads CASSNVANTEAFF. The DNA for the CDR3 is TGTGCCAGCAGCAACGTGGCGAACACTGAAGCTTTCTTT.

V usage is TRBV7-9 and J usage is TRBJ2-1; D gene ambiguous. Between the trimmed V and J ends, which lost 5 bases and 2 bases, there was a span of 19 bases. CDR3 length equals 17 residues. Germline V gives CDR1 SEHNR, CDR2 FQNEAQ (reference sequence). The CDR3 sequence is CASSPLLYSAAYNEQFF. CDR3 sequence (DNA): TGTGCCAGCAGCCCCCTACTTTATTCGGCGGCCTACAATGAGCAGTTCTTC.

This chain joins TRBV27 and TRBJ2-7, with TRBD1 identical over 7 bases. CDR3 length: 16 amino acids. The V gene end was trimmed by 6 bases and the J gene end by 3 bases; junction bases not matched to a gene: 14. Germline loops: CDR1 MNHEY, CDR2 SMNVEV (reference sequence). The chain's CDR3 is CASSLFPRDSRYEQYF. For the CDR3, the DNA is TGTGCCAGCAGCCTTTTTCCTCGGGACAGCCGCTACGAGCAGTACTTC.

The chain combines TRBV5-5 with TRBJ1-4, with 8 bases that match TRBD1. Germline-derived CDR1 and CDR2 are SGHKS and YYEKEE (reference sequence). The CDR3 has 15 residues. Unmatched junction bases numbered 7, after V lost 1 base and J lost 8 bases. The CDR3 here is CASSLQGALGEKLFF. The CDR3 nucleotides read TGTGCCAGCAGCTTGCAGGGGGCGCTAGGGGAAAAACTGTTTTTT.

V gene TRBV28 combines with J gene TRBJ2-1; TRBD1 matches at 8 bases. Looked up from germline, CDR1 is MDHEN and CDR2 is SYDVKM. The V segment lost 8 bases and the J segment 15 bases; nucleotides outside the gene matches: 9. The CDR3 length is 11 residues. The CDR3 region is CASHGQGLLFF. Here the CDR3 DNA reads TGTGCCAGCCACGGACAGGGCCTTCTGTTCTTC.

This chain uses TRBV9 with TRBJ2-1, with 7 bases aligning to TRBD2. There are 15 residues in the CDR3. The trim removed 4 bases at V and 4 bases at J, leaving 8 bases unmatched. Germline V gene sequence: CDR1 SGDLS, CDR2 YYNGEE. CDR3 DNA sequence: TGTGCCAGCAGCCCGGCTAGCGGTATTTACAATGAGCAGTTCTTC. As protein: CASSPASGIYNEQFF.

A few counts support this clone. The chain has TRBV24-1 and TRBJ1-1, with D perhaps matching TRBD1 (6 bases). Germline V gene lookup returns CDR1 KGHDR and CDR2 SFDVKD. The CDR3 loop spans 13 amino acids. Trimming stripped 7 bases from V and 0 bases from J, with 8 bases between. CDR3 bases: TGTGCCACCAGAGGGGACATGAACACTGAAGCTTTCTTT. Translation: CATRGDMNTEAFF.

The chain recombines TRBV27 with TRBJ1-2; perhaps TRBD1 as D (5 bases). Germline V lookup: CDR1 MNHEY, CDR2 SMNVEV (reference sequence). The length of the CDR3 is 13 residues. Trimming took 6 bases from V and 2 from J, leaving 10 bases between them. CDR3 sequence (DNA): TGTGCCAGCAGACCGACAGCGAACTATGGCTACACCTTC. This encodes CASRPTANYGYTF.